The present T cell receptor (beta chain) was sequenced within a study of shared clonotypes between healthy human individuals. For the study at large: Per donor, CD8 memory used one plate, CD8 naive used two, CD4 memory used three and CD4 naive used three.

Points from the study as a whole: For naive CD4 cells, roughly 5% of clonotypes were shared across a handful of donors.

About this clone itself: The antigen is unknown.

This CDR3 is 16 amino acids long. Unmatched junction bases numbered 7, after V lost 2 bases and J lost 4 bases. Germline-derived CDR1 and CDR2 are MDHEN and SYDVKM. The table came from immunoSEQ multiplex PCR; TCRdb's copy has only in-frame clones and leaves some out. The sample lists under 600,000 clones, roughly 95% occurring once. The sequence came from a woman aged 30 to 39 in good health. The chain links TRBV28 to TRBJ2-3; 9 bases match TRBD2. Material: naive CD4+ T cells sorted from blood. Subset here: CD45RA+ positively selected. The DNA for the CDR3 is TGTGCCAGCAGTTTAGCCGGGAGCGGGAGGTCAGATACGCAGTATTTT. Amino acids: CASSLAGSGRSDTQYF.